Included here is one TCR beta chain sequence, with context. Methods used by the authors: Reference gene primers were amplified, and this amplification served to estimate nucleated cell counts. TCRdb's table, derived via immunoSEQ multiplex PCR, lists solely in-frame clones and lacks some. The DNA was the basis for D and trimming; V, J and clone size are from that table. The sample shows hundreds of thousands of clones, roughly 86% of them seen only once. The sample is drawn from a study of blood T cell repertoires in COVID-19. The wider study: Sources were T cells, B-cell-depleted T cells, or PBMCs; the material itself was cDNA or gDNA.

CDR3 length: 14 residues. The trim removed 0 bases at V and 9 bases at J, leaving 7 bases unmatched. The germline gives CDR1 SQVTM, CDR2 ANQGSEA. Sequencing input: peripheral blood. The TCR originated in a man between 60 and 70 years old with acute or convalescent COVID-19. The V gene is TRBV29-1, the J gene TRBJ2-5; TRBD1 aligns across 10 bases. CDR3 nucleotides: TGCAGCGTTGAAGATAGGGACAGGGGCGTTGCCCAGTACTTC. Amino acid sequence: CSVEDRDRGVAQYF.